This T cell receptor beta chain comes out of a study of CD8 T cells in Susac syndrome. Random hexamers were used to reverse transcribe an amount of about 0.45 to 1 ug RNA. TCRdb reanalysed the immunoSEQ multiplex PCR reads using MiXCR and keeps one entry per CDR3 protein. The repertoire holds around 270,000 distinct CDR3 sequences, about 82% seen once, with roughly 0.21% in the top ten. Germline V gives CDR1 MNHEY, CDR2 SVGEGT. The CDR3 totals 10 residues. Deletions cut 9 bases from V and 9 bases from J, with 9 bases between. What was sequenced was CD8+ T cells from PBMCs. The source of this sequence is a human donor with multiple sclerosis. The V gene is TRBV6-2 or TRBV6-3, the J gene TRBJ1-5; TRBD1 is a possible D gene (5 bases). Here the CDR3 DNA reads TGTGCCAGTATGGGACCGCCCCAGCATTTT. It is translated as CASMGPPQHF.